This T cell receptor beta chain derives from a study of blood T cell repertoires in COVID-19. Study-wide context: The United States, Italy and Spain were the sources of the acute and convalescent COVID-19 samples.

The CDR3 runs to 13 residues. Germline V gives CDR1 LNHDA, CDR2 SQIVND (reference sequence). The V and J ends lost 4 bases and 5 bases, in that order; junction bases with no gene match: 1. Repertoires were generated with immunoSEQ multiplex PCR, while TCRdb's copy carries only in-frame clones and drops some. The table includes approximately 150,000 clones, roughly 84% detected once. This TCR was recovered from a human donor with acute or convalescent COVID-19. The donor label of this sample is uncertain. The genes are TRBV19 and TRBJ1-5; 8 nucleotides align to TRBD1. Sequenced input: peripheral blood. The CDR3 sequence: CASSTGGYQPQHF. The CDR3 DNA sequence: TGTGCCAGTAGTACAGGGGGCTATCAGCCCCAGCATTTT.